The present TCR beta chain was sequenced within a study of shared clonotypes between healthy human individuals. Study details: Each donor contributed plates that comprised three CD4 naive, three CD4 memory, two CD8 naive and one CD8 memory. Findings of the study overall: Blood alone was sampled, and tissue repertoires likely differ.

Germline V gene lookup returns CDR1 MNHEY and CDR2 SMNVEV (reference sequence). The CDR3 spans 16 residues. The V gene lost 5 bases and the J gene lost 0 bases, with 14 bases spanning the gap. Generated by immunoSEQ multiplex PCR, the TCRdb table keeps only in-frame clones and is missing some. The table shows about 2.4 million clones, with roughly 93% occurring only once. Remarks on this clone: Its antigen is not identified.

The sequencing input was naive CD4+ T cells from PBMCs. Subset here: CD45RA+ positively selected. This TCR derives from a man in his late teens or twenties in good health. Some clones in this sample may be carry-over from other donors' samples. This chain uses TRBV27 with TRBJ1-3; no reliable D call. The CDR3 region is CASSPEMSSSGNTIYF. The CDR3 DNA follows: TGTGCCAGCAGTCCCGAAATGTCCTCCTCTGGAAACACCATATATTTT.